This T cell receptor beta chain is from a study of CD8 T cells in ankylosing spondylitis. TCRdb ran MiXCR on the 5' RACE reads and lists one entry per CDR3 protein. The profile shows just over 300,000 distinct CDR3 sequences, 20% to 25% of them singletons. This clonotype appeared many times. V was cut by 2 bases and J by 3 bases, with 7 bases left in between. CDR3 length: 13 amino acids. Germline-derived CDR1 and CDR2 are ENHRY and SYGVKD. This clonotype originated in a female donor with ankylosing spondylitis or in good health (not recorded which). The V gene is TRBV10-3, the J gene TRBJ1-1; D call uncertain. Sequencing was carried out using blood, either unsorted or a sorted T cell fraction (not recorded which). CDR3 region: CAISEISYTEAFF. CDR3 in DNA: TGTGCCATCAGTGAGATCAGCTACACTGAAGCTTTCTTT.